This T cell receptor beta chain was found in a study of blood T cell repertoires in COVID-19. Study at large: The cDNA or gDNA used as material had been derived from T cells, B-cell-depleted T cells, or PBMCs.

In Seattle, patients joined the study during active infection and were tracked longitudinally. The CDR3 extends over 14 amino acids. V was clipped by 6 bases and J by 4 bases; unmatched bases: 8. Germline CDR1 MNHEY, CDR2 SVGEGT. In the original workflow: How many nucleated cells were present was estimated from reference gene primer amplification. Profiled with immunoSEQ multiplex PCR; TCRdb holds only in-frame clones, not every one. V, J and clone size derive from that table, while D and trimming were established from the DNA sequence. The data hold 400,000 to 450,000 clones, with approximately 91% observed a single time.

The sequence was obtained from a woman aged 40 to 50 with COVID-19, enrolled during active disease. The chain recombines TRBV6-2 or TRBV6-3 with TRBJ1-2; 7 bases map to TRBD1. The sequencing input was peripheral blood. The CDR3 coding sequence is TGTGCCAGCAGCTCGGACAGGATAAGCTATGGCTACACCTTC. Translated: CASSSDRISYGYTF.